A selection of T cell receptor beta chains follows, all from one sample in a study of CD8+ T cells in alopecia areata. Only in-frame clones appear in the TCRdb table, and some are missing; sequencing was by immunoSEQ multiplex PCR. The table lists 50,000 to 70,000 clones, about 44% of them singletons. Source material: NKG2D-low CD8+ T cells sorted from blood. The origin of the receptors is a human donor with alopecia areata. CDR3s include the opening cysteine and the closing phenylalanine or tryptophan. The size entry is marked missing in some rows and otherwise reads once, few, many or a size class.

>-|TRBJ2-7|TRBV13
CASSYYGNTYEQYF
>-|TRBJ2-1|TRBV7-3
CASIREEQFF
>few|TRBJ1-4|TRBV4-2
CASSQDITGGEKLFF
>-|TRBJ2-7|TRBV27
CASSSSGGSHEQYF
>-|TRBJ2-7|TRBV29-1
CSVAGGVYEQYF
>-|TRBJ2-3|TRBV29-1
CSVPNGTSGIWADTQYF
>few|TRBJ2-5|TRBV7-9
CASSTGSREGWETQYF
>-|TRBJ1-6|TRBV6-5
CASSPGGTEYSPLHF
>few|TRBJ1-2|TRBV7-9
CASSLQGALYGYTF
>-|TRBJ1-2|TRBV29-1
CSVDLGANYGYTF
>-|TRBJ2-3|TRBV4-1
CASSPGLPLTDTQYF
>-|TRBJ2-4|TRBV29-1
CSVEVAGTPDGIQYF